The source of this T cell receptor (beta chain) is a study of cytomegalovirus exposure and HLA in healthy donors. Study-wide context: Around 78 million unique TCR sequences came from HLA-typed donors in an early release. Regarding the study as a whole: Later analysis indicated greater clonal expansion among HLA-associated TCR beta chains than among equally common other chains. Sequencing likely produced, as an artifact, a cluster of highly shared sequence variants.

This PCR relied on a set of 60 Vbeta primers and 13 Jbeta primers. TCRdb's table, derived via immunoSEQ multiplex PCR, lists solely in-frame clones and lacks some. This repertoire shows roughly 77,000 clones, roughly a tenth found once; its top ten account for about 25%. The CDR3 loop spans 14 amino acids. Germline assignment: CDR1 SNHLY and CDR2 FYNNEI. V shed 1 base and J shed 7 bases, with 11 bases lying between them. This clone was seen more than once but under ten times. What it recognizes is unknown. The chain employs TRBV2 and TRBJ2-1, with a possible D match to TRBD1 (6 bases). The receptor's source is a man aged 55 to 69 in good health and CMV-seropositive. The specimen sequenced was PBMCs. Here the CDR3 DNA reads TGTGCCAGCAGTGAAGGACAGGTTAGGAATGAGCAGTTCTTC. Its translation: CASSEGQVRNEQFF.